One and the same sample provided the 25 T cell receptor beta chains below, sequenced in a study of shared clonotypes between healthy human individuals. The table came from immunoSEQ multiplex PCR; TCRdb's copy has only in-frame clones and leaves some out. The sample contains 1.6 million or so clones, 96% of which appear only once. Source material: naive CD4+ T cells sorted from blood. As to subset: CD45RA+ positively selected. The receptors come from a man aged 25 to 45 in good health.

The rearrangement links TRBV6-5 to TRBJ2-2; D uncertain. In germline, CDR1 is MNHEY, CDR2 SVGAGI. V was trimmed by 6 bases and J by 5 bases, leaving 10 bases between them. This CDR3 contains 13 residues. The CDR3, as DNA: TGTGCCAGCAGAAAAGAAGGGACCGGGGAGCTGTTTTTT. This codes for CASRKEGTGELFF.

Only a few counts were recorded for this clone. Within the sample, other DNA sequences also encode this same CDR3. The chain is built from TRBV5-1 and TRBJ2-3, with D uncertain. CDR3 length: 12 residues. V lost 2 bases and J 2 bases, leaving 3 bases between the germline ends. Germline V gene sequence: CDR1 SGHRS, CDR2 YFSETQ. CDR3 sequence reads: CASSFSTDTQYF. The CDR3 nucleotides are TGCGCCAGCAGCTTTTCCACAGATACGCAGTATTTT.

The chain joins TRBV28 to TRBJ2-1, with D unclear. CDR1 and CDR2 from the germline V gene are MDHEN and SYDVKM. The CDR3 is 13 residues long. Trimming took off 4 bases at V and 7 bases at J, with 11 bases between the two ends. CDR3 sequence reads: CASSSWGSNEQFF. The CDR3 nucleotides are TGTGCCAGCAGTTCCTGGGGTTCTAATGAGCAGTTCTTC.

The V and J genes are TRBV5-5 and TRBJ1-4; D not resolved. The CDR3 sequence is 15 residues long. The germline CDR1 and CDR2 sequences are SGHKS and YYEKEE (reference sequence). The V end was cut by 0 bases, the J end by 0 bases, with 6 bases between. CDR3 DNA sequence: TGTGCCAGCAGCTTGGACCCGACAACTAATGAAAAACTGTTTTTT. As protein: CASSLDPTTNEKLFF.

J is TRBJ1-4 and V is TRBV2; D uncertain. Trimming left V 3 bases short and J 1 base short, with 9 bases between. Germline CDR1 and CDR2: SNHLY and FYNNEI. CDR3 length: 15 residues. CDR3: CASSDPAETNEKLFF. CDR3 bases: TGTGCCAGCAGTGACCCGGCCGAAACTAATGAAAAACTGTTTTTT. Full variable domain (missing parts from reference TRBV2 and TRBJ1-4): EPEVTQTPSHQVTQMGQEVILRCVPISNHLYFYWYRQILGQKVEFLVSFYNNEISEKSEIFDDQFSVERPDGSNFTLKIRSTKLEDSAMYFCASSDPAETNEKLFFGSGTQLSVL.

This chain's CDR3 is CASSTRQGRGNTIYF. The DNA of the CDR3 is TGTGCCAGCAGCACCCGACAGGGGCGTGGAAACACCATATATTTT. The rearrangement uses TRBV7-8 and TRBJ1-3, with 8 positions matching TRBD1. Germline CDR1 SGHVS, CDR2 FQNEAQ. Trimming at V came to 5 bases and at J to 3 bases, leaving 6 bases not matched to a gene. The CDR3 is made up of 15 amino acids.

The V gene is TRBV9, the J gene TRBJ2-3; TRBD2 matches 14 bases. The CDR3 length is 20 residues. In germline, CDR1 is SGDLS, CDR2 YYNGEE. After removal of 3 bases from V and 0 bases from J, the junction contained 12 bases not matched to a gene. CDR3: CASSAPHPGTSGGSTDTQYF. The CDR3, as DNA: TGTGCCAGCAGCGCTCCCCACCCCGGGACTAGCGGGGGTAGCACAGATACGCAGTATTTT.

The CDR3 DNA reads as TGTGCCTGGAGTAAGGGGCAGAACACTGAAGCTTTCTTT. It codes for CAWSKGQNTEAFF. The chain is built from TRBV30 and TRBJ1-1, with D tentatively TRBD1 (5 bases). The germline V gene has CDR1 GTSNPN and CDR2 SVGIG (reference sequence). V dropped 2 bases and J dropped 1 base, with 8 bases sitting between them. CDR3 size: 13 residues.

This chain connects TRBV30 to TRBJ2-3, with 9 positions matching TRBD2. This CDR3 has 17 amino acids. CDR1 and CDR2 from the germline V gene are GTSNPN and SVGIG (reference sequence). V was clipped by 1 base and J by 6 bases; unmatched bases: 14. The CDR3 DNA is TGTGCCTGGAGTGGCAGGGGTAGGATAGCGGGAGCCGATACGCAGTATTTT. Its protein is CAWSGRGRIAGADTQYF. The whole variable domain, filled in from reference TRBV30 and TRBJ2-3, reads SQTIHQWPATLVQPVGSPLSLECTVEGTSNPNLYWYRQAAGRGLQLLFYSVGIGQISSEVPQNLSASRPQDRQFILSSKKLLLSDSGFYLCAWSGRGRIAGADTQYFGPGTRLTVL.

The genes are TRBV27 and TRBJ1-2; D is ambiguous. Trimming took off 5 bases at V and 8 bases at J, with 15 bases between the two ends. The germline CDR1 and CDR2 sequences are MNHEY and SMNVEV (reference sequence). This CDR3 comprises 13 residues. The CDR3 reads CASSGGVLFGYTF. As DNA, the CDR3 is TGTGCCAGCAGTGGCGGGGTGCTCTTCGGCTACACCTTC.

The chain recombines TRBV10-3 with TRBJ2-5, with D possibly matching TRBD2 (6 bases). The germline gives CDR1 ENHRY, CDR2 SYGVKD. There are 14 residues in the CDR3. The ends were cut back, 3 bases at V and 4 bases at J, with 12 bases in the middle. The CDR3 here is CAISDPGGTETQYF. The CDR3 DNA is TGTGCCATCAGTGACCCGGGCGGGACAGAGACCCAGTACTTC.

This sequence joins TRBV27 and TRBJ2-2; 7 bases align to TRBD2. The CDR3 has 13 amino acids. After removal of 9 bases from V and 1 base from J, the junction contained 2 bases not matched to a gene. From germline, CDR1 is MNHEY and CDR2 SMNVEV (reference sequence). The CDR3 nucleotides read TGTGCCAGACTAGCGATGAACACCGGGGAGCTGTTTTTT. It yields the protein CARLAMNTGELFF.

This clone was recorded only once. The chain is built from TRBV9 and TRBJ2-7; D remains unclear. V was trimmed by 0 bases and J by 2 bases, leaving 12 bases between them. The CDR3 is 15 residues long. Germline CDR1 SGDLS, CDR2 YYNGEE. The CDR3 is CASSVGVDHTYEQYF. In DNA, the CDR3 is TGTGCCAGCAGCGTAGGAGTAGATCACACCTACGAGCAGTACTTC.

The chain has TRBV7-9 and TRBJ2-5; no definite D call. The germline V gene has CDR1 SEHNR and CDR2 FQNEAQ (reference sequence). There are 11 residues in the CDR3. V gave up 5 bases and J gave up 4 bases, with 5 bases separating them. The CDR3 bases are TGTGCCAGCAGCGGCCTAGAGACCCAGTACTTC. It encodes CASSGLETQYF. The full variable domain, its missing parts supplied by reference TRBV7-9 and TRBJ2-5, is DTGVSQNPRHKITKRGQNVTFRCDPISEHNRLYWYRQTLGQGPEFLTYFQNEAQLEKSRLLSDRFSAERPKGSFSTLEIQRTEQGDSAMYLCASSGLETQYFGPGTRLLVL.

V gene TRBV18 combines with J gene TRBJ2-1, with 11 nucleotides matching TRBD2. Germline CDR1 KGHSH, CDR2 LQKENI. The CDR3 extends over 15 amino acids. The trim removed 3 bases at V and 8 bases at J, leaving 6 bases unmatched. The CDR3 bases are TGTGCCAGCTCACCTTTAGCGGGAGGGATCGATGAGCAGTTCTTC. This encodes CASSPLAGGIDEQFF.

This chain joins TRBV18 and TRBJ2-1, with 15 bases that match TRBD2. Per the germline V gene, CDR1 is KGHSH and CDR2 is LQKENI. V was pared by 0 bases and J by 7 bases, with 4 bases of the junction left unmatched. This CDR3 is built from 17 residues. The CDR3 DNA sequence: TGTGCCAGCTCACCACCGCAGGGACTAGCGGGAGGAAATGAGCAGTTCTTC. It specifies CASSPPQGLAGGNEQFF.

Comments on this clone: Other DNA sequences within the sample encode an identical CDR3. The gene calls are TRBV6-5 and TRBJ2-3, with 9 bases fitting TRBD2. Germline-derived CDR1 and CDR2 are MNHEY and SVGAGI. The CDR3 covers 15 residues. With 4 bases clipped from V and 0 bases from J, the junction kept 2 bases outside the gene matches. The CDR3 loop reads CASSLLAGSTDTQYF. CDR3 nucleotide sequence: TGTGCCAGCAGTTTGCTAGCGGGAAGCACAGATACGCAGTATTTT.

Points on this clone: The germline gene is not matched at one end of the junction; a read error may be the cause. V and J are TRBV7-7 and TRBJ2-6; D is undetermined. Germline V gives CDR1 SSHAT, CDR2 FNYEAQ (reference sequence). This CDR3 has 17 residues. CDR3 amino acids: CASSLRTPSSGANVLTF. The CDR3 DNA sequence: TGTGCTAGCAGCTTGCGGACGCCGAGCTCTGGGGCCAACGTCCTGACTTTC.

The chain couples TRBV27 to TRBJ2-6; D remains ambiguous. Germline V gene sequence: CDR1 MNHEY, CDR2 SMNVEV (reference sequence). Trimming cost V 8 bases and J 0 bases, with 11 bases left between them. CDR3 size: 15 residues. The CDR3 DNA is TGTGCCAGCGGCCCACTGGGCTCTGGGGCCAACGTCCTGACTTTC. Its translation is CASGPLGSGANVLTF. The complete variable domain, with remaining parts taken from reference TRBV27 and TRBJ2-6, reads EAQVTQNPRYLITVTGKKLTVTCSQNMNHEYMSWYRQDPGLGLRQIYYSMNVEVTDKGDVPEGYKVSRKEKRNFPLILESPSPNQTSLYFCASGPLGSGANVLTFGAGSRLTVL.

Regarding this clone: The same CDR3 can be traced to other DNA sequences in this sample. The CDR3 DNA is TGCGCCAGCAGCTTGGGACTAGCGGGAGGGCCCTCAGAGACCCAGTACTTC. It translates to CASSLGLAGGPSETQYF. The chain employs TRBV5-1 and TRBJ2-5; TRBD2 aligns across 14 bases. Germline CDR1 and CDR2: SGHRS and YFSETQ. This CDR3 contains 17 residues. The V and J ends lost 0 bases and 4 bases, in that order; junction bases with no gene match: 5. Combining the CDR3 with reference TRBV5-1 and TRBJ2-5 gives the whole variable domain KAGVTQTPRYLIKTRGQQVTLSCSPISGHRSVSWYQQTPGQGLQFLFEYFSETQRNKGNFPGRFSGRQFSNSRSEMNVSTLELGDSALYLCASSLGLAGGPSETQYFGPGTRLLVL.

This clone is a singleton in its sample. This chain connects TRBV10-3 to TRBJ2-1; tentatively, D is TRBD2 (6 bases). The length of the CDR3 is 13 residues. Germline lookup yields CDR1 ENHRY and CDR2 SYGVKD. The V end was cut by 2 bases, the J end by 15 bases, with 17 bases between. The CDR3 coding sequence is TGTGCCATCAGTGAGGGAGGGGCGGGGTTGCCGTTCTTC. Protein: CAISEGGAGLPFF.

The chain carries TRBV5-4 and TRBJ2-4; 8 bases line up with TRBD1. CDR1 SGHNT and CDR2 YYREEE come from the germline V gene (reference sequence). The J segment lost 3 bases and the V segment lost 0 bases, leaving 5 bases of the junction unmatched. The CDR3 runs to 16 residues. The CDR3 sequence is CASSLVDRAGKNIQYF. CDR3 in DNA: TGTGCCAGCAGCTTGGTGGACAGGGCTGGCAAAAACATTCAGTACTTC. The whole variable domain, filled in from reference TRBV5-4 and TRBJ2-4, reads ETGVTQSPTHLIKTRGQQVTLRCSSQSGHNTVSWYQQALGQGPQFIFQYYREEENGRGNFPPRFSGLQFPNYSSELNVNALELDDSALYLCASSLVDRAGKNIQYFGAGTRLSVL.

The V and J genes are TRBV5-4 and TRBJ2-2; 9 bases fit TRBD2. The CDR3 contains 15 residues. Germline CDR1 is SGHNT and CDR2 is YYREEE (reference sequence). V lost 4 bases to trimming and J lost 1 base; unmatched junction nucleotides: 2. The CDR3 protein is CASSKTSGNTGELFF. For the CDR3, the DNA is TGTGCCAGCAGCAAGACTAGCGGGAACACCGGGGAGCTGTTTTTT.

In nucleotides, the CDR3 is TGTGCCAGCAGCTTAGACTCAGGGTTGGGGCCCCAGCATTTT. The encoded protein is CASSLDSGLGPQHF. This chain uses TRBV7-8 with TRBJ1-5, with a possible D match to TRBD1 (5 bases). The CDR3 is 14 residues long. Trimming removed 1 base at V and 9 bases at J, with 13 bases between. CDR1 SGHVS and CDR2 FQNEAQ come from the germline V gene.

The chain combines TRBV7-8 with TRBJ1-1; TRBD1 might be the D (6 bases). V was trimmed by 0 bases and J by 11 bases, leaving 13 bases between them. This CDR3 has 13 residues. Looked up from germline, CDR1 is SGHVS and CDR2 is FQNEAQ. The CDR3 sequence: CASSLAGHIVAFF. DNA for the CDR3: TGTGCCAGCAGCTTAGCGGGACACATCGTGGCTTTCTTT.